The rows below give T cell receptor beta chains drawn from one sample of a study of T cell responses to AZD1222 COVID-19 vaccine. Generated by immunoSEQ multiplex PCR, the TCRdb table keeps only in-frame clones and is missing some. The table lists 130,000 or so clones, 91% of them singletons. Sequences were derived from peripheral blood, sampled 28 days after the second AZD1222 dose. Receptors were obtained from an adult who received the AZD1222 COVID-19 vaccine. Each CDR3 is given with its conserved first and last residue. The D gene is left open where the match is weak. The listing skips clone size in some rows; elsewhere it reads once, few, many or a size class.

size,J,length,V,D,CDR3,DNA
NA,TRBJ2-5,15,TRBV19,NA,CASSIDLSGKETQYF,TGTGCCAGTAGTATAGATCTGTCCGGGAAAGAAACCCAGTACTTC
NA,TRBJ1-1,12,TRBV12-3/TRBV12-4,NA,CASRLSYTEAFF,TGTGCCAGCAGGCTGTCCTACACTGAAGCTTTCTTT
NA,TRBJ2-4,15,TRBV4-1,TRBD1,CASNPGTGPKNIQYF,TGCGCCAGCAACCCGGGGACAGGGCCCAAAAACATTCAGTACTTC
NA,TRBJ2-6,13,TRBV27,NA,CASSFSGANVLTF,TGTGCCAGCAGTTTTAGTGGGGCCAACGTCCTGACTTTC
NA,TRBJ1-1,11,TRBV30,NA,CAWSGGVGAFF,TGTGCCTGGAGTGGAGGGGTCGGAGCTTTCTTT
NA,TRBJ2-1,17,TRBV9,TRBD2,CASSDSTGGFSYNEQFF,TGTGCCAGCAGCGACTCGACGGGGGGTTTCTCCTACAATGAGCAGTTCTTC
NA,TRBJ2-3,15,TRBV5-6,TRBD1,CAGSRGQANTDTQYF,TGTGCCGGATCAAGGGGACAGGCGAACACAGATACGCAGTATTTT
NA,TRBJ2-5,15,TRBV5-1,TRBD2,CASSRGAGGPETQYF,TGCGCCAGCAGCCGGGGCGCGGGGGGGCCGGAGACCCAGTACTTC
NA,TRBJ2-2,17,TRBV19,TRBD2,CASSKGRSAGGTGELFF,TGTGCCAGTAGTAAGGGCCGGTCAGCGGGAGGCACCGGGGAGCTGTTTTTT
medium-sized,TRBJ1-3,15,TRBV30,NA,CAWSLDRASGNTIYF,TGTGCCTGGAGTTTAGACCGAGCCTCTGGAAACACCATATATTTT